Listed here are 24 T cell receptor beta chains from one sample, sequenced in a study of T cells after yellow fever vaccination. MiXCR, run by TCRdb on the 5' RACE reads, gives a single entry per CDR3 protein. The sample has 450,000 to 550,000 distinct CDR3 sequences; roughly 21% are singletons. Sequencing was performed on PBMCs, taken 15 days after the yellow fever booster vaccination. Every receptor here comes from a man between 25 and 39 years old who received the YFV17D yellow fever vaccine.

This clonotype has just a few counts. The chain is built from TRBV6-1 and TRBJ2-7; 9 nucleotides align to TRBD2. Trimming cost V 6 bases and J 0 bases; bases outside gene matches: 3. The germline V gene encodes CDR1 MNHNS and CDR2 SASEGT. There are 14 residues in the CDR3. CDR3 DNA sequence: TGTGCCAGCAGCCCTAGCGGGAACTCCTACGAGCAGTACTTC. Amino acid sequence: CASSPSGNSYEQYF.

There are a few counts of this clonotype. The chain joins TRBV6-1 to TRBJ2-1; TRBD1 matches at 7 bases. With V trimmed by 8 bases and J by 0 bases, 4 bases remained unmatched. Germline V CDR1 and CDR2: MNHNS, SASEGT. The CDR3 loop spans 14 amino acids. This chain's CDR3 is CASRRGRSYNEQFF. CDR3 DNA: TGTGCCAGCCGTAGGGGGCGCTCCTACAATGAGCAGTTCTTC.

This clonotype has a handful of counts. The chain employs TRBV9 and TRBJ1-2; D remains ambiguous. Germline V gene data show CDR1 as SGDLS and CDR2 as YYNGEE. Trimming shortened V by 3 bases and J by 4 bases, and 13 bases separated the two germline ends. There are 14 residues in the CDR3. CDR3 nucleotide sequence: TGTGCCAGCAGCGCCCTGACGGAGCTCTATGGCTACACCTTC. Amino acid sequence: CASSALTELYGYTF. The complete variable domain, with remaining parts taken from reference TRBV9 and TRBJ1-2, reads DSGVTQTPKHLITATGQRVTLRCSPRSGDLSVYWYQQSLDQGLQFLIQYYNGEERAKGNILERFSAQQFPDLHSELNLSSLELGDSALYFCASSALTELYGYTFGSGTRLTVV.

The chain couples TRBV4-3 to TRBJ2-1, with 7 bases lining up with TRBD1. The trim removed 0 bases at V and 3 bases at J, leaving 5 bases unmatched. Germline V lookup: CDR1 LGHNA, CDR2 YSLEER. The CDR3 is 16 residues long. The DNA for the CDR3 is TGCGCCAGCAGCCAAGAGGACAGGACAGGCTACAATGAGCAGTTCTTC. Protein: CASSQEDRTGYNEQFF.

This chain joins TRBV27 and TRBJ2-5, with 15 bases identical to TRBD2. V shed 4 bases, J shed 5 bases, and the junction held 5 bases outside the gene matches. The CDR3 loop spans 16 amino acids. Germline lookup yields CDR1 MNHEY and CDR2 SMNVEV (reference sequence). DNA for the CDR3: TGTGCCAGCAGTTCCCGGACTAGCGGGAGGGTGGAGACCCAGTACTTC. The encoded protein is CASSSRTSGRVETQYF.

This clonotype has more than one count but fewer than ten. V gene TRBV7-2 combines with J gene TRBJ2-1, with TRBD1 identical over 7 bases. Germline-derived CDR1 and CDR2 are SGHTA and FQGNSA. This CDR3 comprises 14 residues. With V trimmed by 5 bases and J by 4 bases, 5 bases remained unmatched. CDR3 protein: CASSQDRTYNEQFF. DNA of the CDR3: TGTGCCAGCAGCCAGGACAGGACTTACAATGAGCAGTTCTTC.

This clonotype was detected once. The chain couples TRBV3-1 to TRBJ2-5; TRBD2 agrees at 7 bases. Germline trimming cut 3 bases from V and 5 bases from J; bases unmatched to any gene: 9. CDR3 length: 15 amino acids. The germline CDR1 and CDR2 sequences are LGHDT and YNNKEL (reference sequence). The CDR3 reads CASSHHGTNLETQYF. CDR3 coding DNA: TGTGCCAGCAGCCACCACGGGACTAATTTGGAGACCCAGTACTTC.

The rearrangement joins TRBV5-1 to TRBJ2-7, with 10 nucleotides matching TRBD2. The CDR3 covers 15 residues. Germline V gene lookup returns CDR1 SGHRS and CDR2 YFSETQ. Trimming at V came to 5 bases and at J to 0 bases, leaving 5 bases not matched to a gene. The CDR3 nucleotides read TGCGCCAGCAGAGCCGGGACTAGCGACTCCTACGAGCAGTACTTC. Amino acids: CASRAGTSDSYEQYF.

The V gene is TRBV7-9, the J gene TRBJ2-3, with TRBD2 identical over 12 bases. The germline V gene has CDR1 SEHNR and CDR2 FQNEAQ (reference sequence). The trim removed 4 bases at V and 6 bases at J, leaving 5 bases unmatched. The CDR3 consists of 15 residues. In DNA form, the CDR3 reads TGTGCCAGCAGCTCGCGACTAGCGGGAGCTGATACGCAGTATTTT. It encodes CASSSRLAGADTQYF. Filled out from reference TRBV7-9 and TRBJ2-3, the complete variable domain reads DTGVSQNPRHKITKRGQNVTFRCDPISEHNRLYWYRQTLGQGPEFLTYFQNEAQLEKSRLLSDRFSAERPKGSFSTLEIQRTEQGDSAMYLCASSSRLAGADTQYFGPGTRLTVL.

The chain combines TRBV20-1 with TRBJ2-3; D is undetermined. Per the germline V gene, CDR1 is DFQATT and CDR2 is SNEGSKA (reference sequence). The CDR3 is 13 amino acids. V lost 2 bases, J lost 3 bases, and 9 bases lay in between. The CDR3 DNA reads TGCAGTGCTAGACTAAGGTCGACAGATACGCAGTATTTT. Protein: CSARLRSTDTQYF.

This chain links TRBV7-2 with TRBJ2-3; D might be TRBD2 (5 bases). Germline CDR1 reads SGHTA; CDR2 reads FQGNSA. The V and J ends lost 5 bases and 2 bases respectively, with 8 bases between them. This CDR3 comprises 13 residues. The CDR3 protein is CASSPGITDTQYF. The CDR3 DNA follows: TGTGCCAGCAGCCCGGGGATCACAGATACGCAGTATTTT.

The V and J genes are TRBV7-2 and TRBJ2-7; unclear D gene. Deletions cut 0 bases from V and 2 bases from J, with 8 bases between. The CDR3 runs to 14 residues. CDR1 is SGHTA and CDR2 is FQGNSA in the germline V gene. CDR3 protein: CASSLASQTYEQYF. CDR3 coding DNA: TGTGCCAGCAGCTTAGCTAGCCAGACCTACGAGCAGTACTTC.

This clonotype was found a few times. The chain has TRBV7-9 and TRBJ2-7; 10 bases are a match to TRBD1. This CDR3 is built from 15 residues. Germline assignment: CDR1 SEHNR and CDR2 FQNEAQ (reference sequence). Unmatched junction bases numbered 8, after V lost 6 bases and J lost 3 bases. CDR3 residues: CASSAADRGVYEQYF. For the CDR3, the DNA is TGTGCCAGCAGTGCGGCGGACAGGGGGGTCTACGAGCAGTACTTC.

This clonotype has only a few counts. J is TRBJ1-5 and V is TRBV7-9; no firm D call. Trimming stripped 1 base from V and 0 bases from J, with 7 bases between. Germline values: CDR1 SEHNR, CDR2 FQNEAQ (reference sequence). The CDR3 extends over 15 amino acids. The CDR3 DNA reads as TGTGCCAGCAGCTTAGGATCGGCTAGCAATCAGCCCCAGCATTTT. It is translated as CASSLGSASNQPQHF.

This clonotype was seen a few times. The gene calls are TRBV12-3 or TRBV12-4 and TRBJ2-3, with 10 bases fitting TRBD2. The CDR3 totals 16 residues. The J segment lost 0 bases and the V segment lost 4 bases, leaving 4 bases of the junction unmatched. CDR3: CASSSSTSGSTDTQYF. CDR3 coding DNA: TGTGCCAGCAGTTCCTCGACTAGCGGGAGCACAGATACGCAGTATTTT.

This clonotype was seen only a few times. V gene TRBV29-1 combines with J gene TRBJ2-2; D ambiguous. Per germline, CDR1 SQVTM and CDR2 ANQGSEA. With 7 bases removed from V and 4 bases from J, the gap between germline ends came to 16 bases. The length of the CDR3 is 14 residues. DNA for the CDR3: TGCAGCGCCGCCCCCGAGACTGGCACCGGGGAGCTGTTTTTT. Protein product: CSAAPETGTGELFF.

The rearrangement links TRBV12-3 or TRBV12-4 to TRBJ1-5; D gene uncertain. Trimming left V 6 bases short and J 7 bases short, with 16 bases between. The CDR3 has 14 amino acids. CDR3 nucleotides: TGTGCCAGCAGATTCGGGGATCTTGGCCAGCCCCAGCATTTT. Translating it yields CASRFGDLGQPQHF.

This clonotype was picked up a small number of times. The chain carries TRBV6-1 and TRBJ1-6; no definite D call. V dropped 6 bases and J dropped 3 bases, with 12 bases sitting between them. The CDR3 has 15 residues. CDR1 is MNHNS, CDR2 SASEGT, per germline. CDR3 in DNA: TGTGCCAGCAGCCCTGCGCAAGGCTATAATTCACCCCTCCACTTT. Translation gives CASSPAQGYNSPLHF.

The chain carries TRBV12-3 or TRBV12-4 and TRBJ2-1; a possible D gene is TRBD1 (6 bases). Trimming took off 5 bases at V and 10 bases at J, with 15 bases between the two ends. The CDR3 has 13 residues. This chain's CDR3 is CASSAESGTEQFF. CDR3 bases: TGTGCCAGCAGTGCGGAGAGTGGGACAGAGCAGTTCTTC.

In nucleotides, the CDR3 is TGCAGCGTTGGACTAGACAGCCTGAACACTGAAGCTTTCTTT. Protein product: CSVGLDSLNTEAFF. The chain has TRBV29-1 and TRBJ1-1, with D perhaps matching TRBD1 (5 bases). The CDR3 spans 14 residues. Trimming pared 4 bases from V and 0 bases from J, leaving 12 bases between. Looked up from germline, CDR1 is SQVTM and CDR2 is ANQGSEA.

The chain has TRBV27 and TRBJ2-1, with D unresolved. V lost 8 bases and J lost 5, with 22 bases in between. Germline V CDR1 and CDR2: MNHEY, SMNVEV (reference sequence). The CDR3 runs 16 residues. CDR3 bases: TGTGCCAGCGGGCCTTTAGGGTCAAACCTCCACAATGAGCAGTTCTTC. This codes for CASGPLGSNLHNEQFF.

V is TRBV7-9 and J is TRBJ1-1, with TRBD1 matching 10 bases. This CDR3 is built from 13 residues. V was pared by 6 bases and J by 4 bases, with 2 bases of the junction left unmatched. Per the germline V gene, CDR1 is SEHNR and CDR2 is FQNEAQ (reference sequence). CDR3 nucleotide sequence: TGTGCCAGCAGTGACAGGGGGCCCACTGAAGCTTTCTTT. Amino acid sequence: CASSDRGPTEAFF.

This clonotype has only a few counts. The J gene is TRBJ2-3, the V gene TRBV12-3 or TRBV12-4, with 10 bases identical to TRBD1. The CDR3 totals 17 residues. The J segment lost 4 bases and the V segment lost 3 bases, leaving 10 bases of the junction unmatched. The CDR3 reads CASSFSPGTGAADTQYF. In DNA, the CDR3 is TGTGCCAGCAGTTTTTCGCCCGGGACAGGGGCCGCAGATACGCAGTATTTT.

The J gene is TRBJ1-1, the V gene TRBV7-2; TRBD1 might be the D (5 bases). Trimming took 5 bases from V and 6 from J, leaving 16 bases between them. The CDR3 consists of 14 residues. Germline CDR1 is SGHTA and CDR2 is FQGNSA. The chain's CDR3 is CASSPQGWFAEAFF. The CDR3 DNA follows: TGTGCCAGCAGCCCGCAGGGTTGGTTCGCTGAAGCTTTCTTT.